Following are 10 T cell receptor beta chains from one sample sequenced in a study of CD4 and CD8 cells across lung adenocarcinoma regions. TCRdb redid the calling of the PCR reads with MiXCR, one entry per CDR3 protein. The data hold 7,000 to 8,500 distinct CDR3 sequences, with more than 55% observed a single time. Sequenced material: CD4+ T cells from the center of a lung tumor. These receptors were obtained from a female donor with lung adenocarcinoma. The CD4 and CD8 labels of this study may be unreliable.

Concerning this clonotype: The CDR3 carries no conserved terminal phenylalanine or tryptophan, so it likely arises from a read error. The DNA is left out, because the CDR3 cannot be placed on it with certainty; the CDR3 is given as TCRdb lists it. The rearrangement uses TRBV9 and TRBJ2-6; the DNA was not compared with TRBD2, the D call given in the table. The V gene's germline CDR1 is SGDLS and CDR2 YYNGEE. The CDR3 spans 8 amino acids, including both terminal residues. The CDR3 loop reads CASSVGLA.

This clonotype was counted only a few times. The chain couples TRBV12-3 or TRBV12-4 to TRBJ2-3; D is possibly TRBD1 (5 bases). The CDR3 length is 15 residues. The V end lost 5 bases, the J end lost 2 bases, and 14 bases lay between the germline ends. The chain's CDR3 is CASSLDNYPTDTQYF. CDR3 DNA sequence: TGTGCCAGCAGTCTGGACAACTATCCCACAGATACGCAGTATTTT.

This chain connects TRBV11-3 to TRBJ2-1; the D gene is possibly TRBD1 (6 bases). V shed 1 base and J shed 8 bases, with 18 bases lying between them. Per the germline V gene, CDR1 is SGHNT and CDR2 is YENEEA. This CDR3 has 16 amino acids. CDR3 nucleotides: TGTGCCAGCAGCTTAGGCTCGAGGACAGAAATCGATGAGCAGTTCTTC. Translating gives CASSLGSRTEIDEQFF.

V usage is TRBV10-3 and J usage is TRBJ2-1; 9 positions match TRBD1. Germline trimming cut 7 bases from V and 5 bases from J; bases unmatched to any gene: 6. The CDR3 runs 14 residues. Germline CDR1 is ENHRY and CDR2 is SYGVKD. DNA for the CDR3: TGTGCCATCACCCCGGGACAGGGCCACAATGAGCAGTTCTTC. It is translated as CAITPGQGHNEQFF.

Regarding this clonotype: Germline is not matched at one junction end, which may reflect a read error. The chain carries TRBV27 and TRBJ2-3, with D unclear. This CDR3 is built from 20 residues. Germline CDR1 is MNHEY and CDR2 is SMNVEV (reference sequence). In DNA form, the CDR3 reads TGTGCCAGCAGTCGAACCGAAAAGCTTCCCTGGATTTCGAACACCGATGAGCAGTTTTTT. Translating it yields CASSRTEKLPWISNTDEQFF.

This clonotype appeared a few times. CDR3 nucleotides: TGTGCCAGCAGTGATCAGGCTACCTACGAGCAGTACTTC. Its translation: CASSDQATYEQYF. The chain recombines TRBV6-1 with TRBJ2-7; D is ambiguous. The CDR3 spans 13 residues. Trimming took 3 bases from V and 2 from J, leaving 8 bases between them. Germline V gene lookup returns CDR1 MNHNS and CDR2 SASEGT.

This clonotype was counted once. The chain joins TRBV6-1 to TRBJ2-3; D may be TRBD1 or TRBD2 (7 bases each). CDR3 length equals 13 residues. V shed 10 bases and J shed 9 bases, with 20 bases lying between them. Germline assignment: CDR1 MNHNS and CDR2 SASEGT. The chain's CDR3 is CATLRGGSYTQYF. The CDR3 region has the DNA TGTGCCACCCTCAGGGGGGGATCGTACACGCAGTATTTT.

This clonotype was detected ten times or more. One junction end disagrees with the germline gene, perhaps due to a read error. The chain is built from TRBV7-7 and TRBJ2-1; no definite D call. This CDR3 contains 14 residues. The germline V gene encodes CDR1 SSHAT and CDR2 FNYEAQ (reference sequence). CDR3: CASSLSRTYNEQFF. Here the CDR3 DNA reads TGTGCTAGCAGCTTGTCCAGAACCTACAATGAGCAGTTCTTC.

This clonotype was detected many times. J is TRBJ2-4 and V is TRBV3-1; D remains unclear. CDR3 size: 15 residues. Germline CDR1 LGHDT, CDR2 YNNKEL (reference sequence). V lost 1 base, J lost 5 bases, and 12 bases lay in between. This CDR3 is CASSQVGVRQNIQYF. CDR3 coding DNA: TGTGCCAGCAGCCAAGTTGGTGTACGGCAAAACATTCAGTACTTC.

DNA for the CDR3: TGTGCCAGCAGCCCCGGGAGGCAGAGCTATGGCTACACCTTC. It translates to CASSPGRQSYGYTF. This chain uses TRBV7-2 with TRBJ1-2; no reliable D call. The ends were cut back, 5 bases at V and 4 bases at J, with 14 bases in the middle. This CDR3 is 14 amino acids long. Germline V gene sequence: CDR1 SGHTA, CDR2 FQGNSA. Looking up the rest from reference TRBV7-2 and TRBJ1-2 gives the full variable domain: GAGVSQSPSNKVTEKGKDVELRCDPISGHTALYWYRQSLGQGLEFLIYFQGNSAPDKSGLPSDRFSAERTGGSVSTLTIQRTQQEDSAVYLCASSPGRQSYGYTFGSGTRLTVV.